This T cell receptor (beta chain) emerged from a study of cytomegalovirus exposure and HLA in healthy donors. Germline V gene sequence: CDR1 SQVTM, CDR2 ANQGSEA. The CDR3 covers 13 residues. Trimming removed 3 bases from V and 4 bases from J; junction bases left unmatched: 5. PCR amplification relied on 60 Vbeta primers (plus 13 Jbeta primers). TCRdb's table, derived via immunoSEQ multiplex PCR, lists solely in-frame clones and lacks some. The sample lists about 190,000 clones; roughly 86% were seen once. This clone was detected a few times. This sequence originates from a young woman in good health and CMV-seronegative. V gene TRBV29-1 combines with J gene TRBJ2-5; the match to TRBD2 covers 7 bases. The specimen was PBMCs. In DNA, the CDR3 is TGCAGCGTTGACACCGGCGGGGGAGAGACCCAGTACTTC. Its protein product is CSVDTGGGETQYF. Full variable domain (missing parts from reference TRBV29-1 and TRBJ2-5): SAVISQKPSRDICQRGTSLTIQCQVDSQVTMMFWYRQQPGQSLTLIATANQGSEATYESGFVIDKFPISRPNLTFSTLTVSNMSPEDSSIYLCSVDTGGGETQYFGPGTRLLVL.